These 20 T cell receptor beta chains were sequenced from one sample in a study of regulatory T cells in long-lasting Graves disease. The time point denotes: newly diagnosed GD, antithyroid drugs for less than 3 months. Scientists built the TCR library using RNA that was extracted from PBMCs. With iRepertoire HTBI primers and Arm-PCR of CDR3 regions, TCR beta libraries were built. In TCRdb, the multiplex PCR reads were re-called with MiXCR into one record per CDR3 protein. The sample records fewer than 550,000 distinct CDR3 sequences, roughly 17% being singletons. The data were also submitted as part of a second study, on T cells in Graves' hyperthyroidism and ophthalmopathy.

The sequences come from peripheral blood mononuclear cells (PBMCs), collected at new diagnosis, from a patient treated with antithyroid drugs. Receptors were obtained from a woman younger than 35 with Graves disease.

This sequence joins TRBV5-1 and TRBJ2-7; 8 nucleotides match TRBD2. J lost 4 bases, V lost 2 bases, and 5 bases had no gene match. The CDR3 has 14 amino acids. Germline values: CDR1 SGHRS, CDR2 YFSETQ. CDR3 protein: CASSFRTSSYEQYF. As DNA, the CDR3 is TGCGCCAGCAGCTTCAGGACTAGCAGTTACGAGCAGTACTTC.

The V call is TRBV12-3 or TRBV12-4, the J call TRBJ2-5; D ambiguous. Trimming cost V 8 bases and J 4 bases, with 14 bases left between them. This CDR3 has 13 residues. The CDR3 coding sequence is TGTGCCAGCGGTAGGCGCAGCCCAGAGACCCAGTACTTC. Amino acids: CASGRRSPETQYF.

Ten or more counts support this clonotype. J is TRBJ2-7 and V is TRBV2; D is possibly TRBD1 (5 bases). The CDR3 is 14 amino acids. Trimming shortened V by 3 bases and J by 1 base, and 10 bases separated the two germline ends. From germline, CDR1 is SNHLY and CDR2 FYNNEI. CDR3 loop: CASSEVTVSYEQYF. As DNA, the CDR3 is TGTGCCAGCAGTGAGGTGACAGTTTCCTACGAGCAGTACTTC.

In regard to this clonotype: This may be a read error, as it is one base from a much larger clone. This sequence joins TRBV7-2 and TRBJ1-2; D possibly corresponds to TRBD1 (5 bases). Germline-derived CDR1 and CDR2 are SGHTA and FQGNSA. This CDR3 has 13 amino acids. Trimming took 1 base from V and 3 from J, leaving 6 bases between them. The CDR3 DNA reads TGTGCCAGCAGCTTAGAGGGGCACTATGGCTACACCTTC. Residues: CASSLEGHYGYTF.

The rearrangement uses TRBV7-2 and TRBJ1-4; 7 bases line up with TRBD1. The CDR3 runs 15 residues. Germline V gene data show CDR1 as SGHTA and CDR2 as FQGNSA. With 5 bases clipped from V and 7 bases from J, the junction kept 10 bases outside the gene matches. The CDR3 bases are TGTGCCAGCAGCGCCAACAGGGGAAGCGGTGAAAAACTGTTTTTT. It yields the protein CASSANRGSGEKLFF.

This clonotype has a single count. The chain has TRBV19 and TRBJ2-7; D tentatively reads TRBD1 or TRBD2 (6 bases each). Looked up from germline, CDR1 is LNHDA and CDR2 is SQIVND (reference sequence). The length of the CDR3 is 19 residues. Deletions cut 1 base from V and 7 bases from J, with 29 bases between. The CDR3 nucleotides read TGTGCCAGTAGTATAGCCCCCTTTCCGGGGGCAAGGGGCTACAATGAGCAGTACTTC. Translated: CASSIAPFPGARGYNEQYF.

This clonotype was detected ten times or more. The chain carries TRBV28 and TRBJ2-7; the D gene could be TRBD1 or TRBD2 (6 bases each). The CDR3 is 15 amino acids. V dropped 1 base and J dropped 5 bases, with 15 bases sitting between them. Germline lookup yields CDR1 MDHEN and CDR2 SYDVKM. The CDR3 sequence: CASSLFGGPKDEQYF. The CDR3 DNA reads as TGTGCCAGCAGTTTATTTGGGGGGCCCAAGGACGAGCAGTACTTC.

The sample holds a few counts of this clonotype. A read error may be the cause here, since a much bigger clone is one base away. This chain links TRBV28 with TRBJ1-1; 7 bases are shared with TRBD1. V shed 3 bases, J shed 9 bases, and the junction held 19 bases outside the gene matches. The CDR3 length is 17 residues. The germline V gene encodes CDR1 MDHEN and CDR2 SYDVKM. Written as DNA, the CDR3 is TGTGCCAGCAGTTTTAGATCAGGGGGTCACCTAAATGTTAAAGCTTTCTTT. Translating gives CASSFRSGGHLNVKAFF.

This clonotype was seen at least ten times. This chain connects TRBV9 to TRBJ2-1, with 10 bases fitting TRBD2. Germline CDR1 SGDLS, CDR2 YYNGEE. V was pared by 4 bases and J by 0 bases, with 4 bases of the junction left unmatched. The CDR3 is made up of 16 amino acids. The CDR3 protein is CASSNPSGSSYNEQFF. CDR3 in DNA: TGTGCCAGCAGCAATCCTAGCGGGAGCTCCTACAATGAGCAGTTCTTC.

In this sample, this clonotype turned up many times. The genes are TRBV28 and TRBJ2-1; 12 bases fit TRBD2. V lost 7 bases and J lost 12; bases outside the gene matches: 10. This CDR3 region has 14 residues. Germline CDR1 MDHEN, CDR2 SYDVKM. The CDR3 coding sequence is TGTGCCAGCAACGGACTAGCGGGACTGAGCGTGCAGTTCTTC. Translation: CASNGLAGLSVQFF.

The chain is built from TRBV2 and TRBJ2-1; 8 nucleotides match TRBD2. The germline gives CDR1 SNHLY, CDR2 FYNNEI. J gave up 8 bases and V 8 bases, and 17 bases lay outside the gene matches. This CDR3 has 16 amino acids. The CDR3 region is CASSPPGTRRGDEQFF. CDR3 coding DNA: TGTGCCAGCTCACCTCCCGGGACTAGGAGGGGGGATGAGCAGTTCTTC.

This clonotype was counted a few times. The chain has TRBV27 and TRBJ2-7; 8 positions match TRBD2. This CDR3 comprises 13 residues. CDR1 is MNHEY, CDR2 SMNVEV, per germline (reference sequence). Trimming at V came to 6 bases and at J to 2 bases, leaving 3 bases not matched to a gene. CDR3 amino acids: CASSGRAAYEQYF. The CDR3 region has the DNA TGTGCCAGCAGCGGGAGGGCCGCCTACGAGCAGTACTTC.

The table lists this clonotype with a few counts. V and J are TRBV29-1 and TRBJ2-5, with a weak D call TRBD2 (5 bases). V shed 6 bases and J shed 4 bases, with 33 bases lying between them. Per germline, CDR1 SQVTM and CDR2 ANQGSEA. The CDR3 runs to 19 residues. The CDR3 region has the DNA TGCAGCGTCAACGGGCTCCGGCGGGTCGGGATGGTAGGAGGAGAGACCCAGTACTTC. This translates into CSVNGLRRVGMVGGETQYF.

The chain couples TRBV7-8 to TRBJ2-2, with D tentatively TRBD1 (6 bases). With 4 bases removed from V and 8 bases from J, the gap between germline ends came to 14 bases. Germline loops: CDR1 SGHVS, CDR2 FQNEAQ. This CDR3 contains 14 residues. CDR3 in amino acids: CASSWDTPPGELFF. The DNA of the CDR3 is TGTGCCAGCAGCTGGGACACCCCCCCTGGGGAGCTGTTTTTT.

This clonotype was counted ten times or more. This rearrangement joins TRBV28 to TRBJ2-3, with 12 bases identical to TRBD2. J lost 5 bases, V lost 5 bases, and 11 bases had no gene match. This CDR3 spans 17 amino acids. CDR1 MDHEN and CDR2 SYDVKM come from the germline V gene. In nucleotides, the CDR3 is TGTGCCAGCAGTACCCGGGCTAGCGGGAGGGCCATAGATACGCAGTATTTT. It translates to CASSTRASGRAIDTQYF. Full variable domain (remainder filled in from reference TRBV28 and TRBJ2-3): DVKVTQSSRYLVKRTGEKVFLECVQDMDHENMFWYRQDPGLGLRLIYFSYDVKMKEKGDIPEGYSVSREKKERFSLILESASTNQTSMYLCASSTRASGRAIDTQYFGPGTRLTVL.

This clonotype was counted a few times. The genes are TRBV5-1 and TRBJ2-7, with 7 bases matching TRBD2. From germline, CDR1 is SGHRS and CDR2 YFSETQ. J gave up 7 bases and V 2 bases, and 6 bases lay outside the gene matches. The CDR3 has 13 amino acids. DNA of the CDR3: TGCGCCAGCAGCTTAGACGGGGAGGGGGAGCAGTACTTC. It yields the protein CASSLDGEGEQYF.

The chain joins TRBV29-1 to TRBJ1-4, with TRBD1 as a possible D gene (5 bases). Trimming took 7 bases from V and 8 from J, leaving 20 bases between them. The CDR3 spans 14 residues. CDR1 is SQVTM and CDR2 is ANQGSEA in the germline V gene. The CDR3: CSALRDGGVEKLFF. CDR3 in DNA: TGCAGCGCATTAAGGGACGGCGGTGTCGAAAAACTGTTTTTT.

The chain recombines TRBV4-2 with TRBJ2-7; possibly TRBD1 for D (6 bases). The V gene's germline CDR1 is LGHNA and CDR2 YNFKEQ. With 1 base removed from V and 4 bases from J, the gap between germline ends came to 11 bases. The CDR3 is 14 residues long. The CDR3 bases are TGTGCCAGCAGCCAAGCTGGGACACCATACGAGCAGTACTTC. This sequence encodes CASSQAGTPYEQYF.

This clonotype has at least ten counts. The chain recombines TRBV12-3 or TRBV12-4 with TRBJ1-1; D unresolved. The CDR3 extends over 13 amino acids. Trimming took off 6 bases at V and 2 bases at J, with 10 bases between the two ends. The CDR3 bases are TGTGCCAGCAGAGGACGGCCAAACACTGAAGCTTTCTTT. It specifies CASRGRPNTEAFF.

This clonotype was seen ten or more times. The chain carries TRBV27 and TRBJ2-7, with TRBD2 matching 10 bases. The CDR3 spans 15 residues. Germline V gene data show CDR1 as MNHEY and CDR2 as SMNVEV (reference sequence). V shed 5 bases and J 0 bases; nucleotides not matched to a gene: 4. The CDR3 coding sequence is TGTGCCAGCAGTACTAGCGGGGCAACCTCCTACGAGCAGTACTTC. Amino acids: CASSTSGATSYEQYF.